In this sample, the clone carrying this T cell receptor beta chain turned up once. Its antigen is undetermined. This sample is drawn from a study of cytomegalovirus exposure and HLA in healthy donors. V gave up 6 bases and J gave up 3 bases; unmatched junction bases: 6. Germline V gene data show CDR1 as LNHDA and CDR2 as SQIVND (reference sequence). The CDR3 has 15 amino acids. Findings of the study overall: Most of the CMV-associated TCR beta chains (in a later analysis) appeared to be HLA-restricted. A later analysis found common viral pathogens apparently linked to several of the most significant clusters. Sequencing probably produced one cluster of sequence variants that were highly shared.

PCR used 60 Vbeta primers and 13 Jbeta primers. The protocol was immunoSEQ multiplex PCR, while the TCRdb copy is restricted to in-frame clones and leaves out a portion. The repertoire holds some 130,000 clones, roughly four fifths seen once, with 6% to 8% in the top ten. V is TRBV19 and J is TRBJ2-1; 9 nucleotides align to TRBD1. The source is a male donor in good health and CMV-seronegative. Sequencing was carried out using PBMCs. The CDR3 DNA follows: TGTGCCAGTAGCACGGGACAGGGTTTCTACAATGAGCAGTTCTTC. Protein product: CASSTGQGFYNEQFF. The whole variable domain, filled in from reference TRBV19 and TRBJ2-1, reads DGGITQSPKYLFRKEGQNVTLSCEQNLNHDAMYWYRQDPGQGLRLIYYSQIVNDFQKGDIAEGYSVSREKKESFPLTVTSAQKNPTAFYLCASSTGQGFYNEQFFGPGTRLTVL.